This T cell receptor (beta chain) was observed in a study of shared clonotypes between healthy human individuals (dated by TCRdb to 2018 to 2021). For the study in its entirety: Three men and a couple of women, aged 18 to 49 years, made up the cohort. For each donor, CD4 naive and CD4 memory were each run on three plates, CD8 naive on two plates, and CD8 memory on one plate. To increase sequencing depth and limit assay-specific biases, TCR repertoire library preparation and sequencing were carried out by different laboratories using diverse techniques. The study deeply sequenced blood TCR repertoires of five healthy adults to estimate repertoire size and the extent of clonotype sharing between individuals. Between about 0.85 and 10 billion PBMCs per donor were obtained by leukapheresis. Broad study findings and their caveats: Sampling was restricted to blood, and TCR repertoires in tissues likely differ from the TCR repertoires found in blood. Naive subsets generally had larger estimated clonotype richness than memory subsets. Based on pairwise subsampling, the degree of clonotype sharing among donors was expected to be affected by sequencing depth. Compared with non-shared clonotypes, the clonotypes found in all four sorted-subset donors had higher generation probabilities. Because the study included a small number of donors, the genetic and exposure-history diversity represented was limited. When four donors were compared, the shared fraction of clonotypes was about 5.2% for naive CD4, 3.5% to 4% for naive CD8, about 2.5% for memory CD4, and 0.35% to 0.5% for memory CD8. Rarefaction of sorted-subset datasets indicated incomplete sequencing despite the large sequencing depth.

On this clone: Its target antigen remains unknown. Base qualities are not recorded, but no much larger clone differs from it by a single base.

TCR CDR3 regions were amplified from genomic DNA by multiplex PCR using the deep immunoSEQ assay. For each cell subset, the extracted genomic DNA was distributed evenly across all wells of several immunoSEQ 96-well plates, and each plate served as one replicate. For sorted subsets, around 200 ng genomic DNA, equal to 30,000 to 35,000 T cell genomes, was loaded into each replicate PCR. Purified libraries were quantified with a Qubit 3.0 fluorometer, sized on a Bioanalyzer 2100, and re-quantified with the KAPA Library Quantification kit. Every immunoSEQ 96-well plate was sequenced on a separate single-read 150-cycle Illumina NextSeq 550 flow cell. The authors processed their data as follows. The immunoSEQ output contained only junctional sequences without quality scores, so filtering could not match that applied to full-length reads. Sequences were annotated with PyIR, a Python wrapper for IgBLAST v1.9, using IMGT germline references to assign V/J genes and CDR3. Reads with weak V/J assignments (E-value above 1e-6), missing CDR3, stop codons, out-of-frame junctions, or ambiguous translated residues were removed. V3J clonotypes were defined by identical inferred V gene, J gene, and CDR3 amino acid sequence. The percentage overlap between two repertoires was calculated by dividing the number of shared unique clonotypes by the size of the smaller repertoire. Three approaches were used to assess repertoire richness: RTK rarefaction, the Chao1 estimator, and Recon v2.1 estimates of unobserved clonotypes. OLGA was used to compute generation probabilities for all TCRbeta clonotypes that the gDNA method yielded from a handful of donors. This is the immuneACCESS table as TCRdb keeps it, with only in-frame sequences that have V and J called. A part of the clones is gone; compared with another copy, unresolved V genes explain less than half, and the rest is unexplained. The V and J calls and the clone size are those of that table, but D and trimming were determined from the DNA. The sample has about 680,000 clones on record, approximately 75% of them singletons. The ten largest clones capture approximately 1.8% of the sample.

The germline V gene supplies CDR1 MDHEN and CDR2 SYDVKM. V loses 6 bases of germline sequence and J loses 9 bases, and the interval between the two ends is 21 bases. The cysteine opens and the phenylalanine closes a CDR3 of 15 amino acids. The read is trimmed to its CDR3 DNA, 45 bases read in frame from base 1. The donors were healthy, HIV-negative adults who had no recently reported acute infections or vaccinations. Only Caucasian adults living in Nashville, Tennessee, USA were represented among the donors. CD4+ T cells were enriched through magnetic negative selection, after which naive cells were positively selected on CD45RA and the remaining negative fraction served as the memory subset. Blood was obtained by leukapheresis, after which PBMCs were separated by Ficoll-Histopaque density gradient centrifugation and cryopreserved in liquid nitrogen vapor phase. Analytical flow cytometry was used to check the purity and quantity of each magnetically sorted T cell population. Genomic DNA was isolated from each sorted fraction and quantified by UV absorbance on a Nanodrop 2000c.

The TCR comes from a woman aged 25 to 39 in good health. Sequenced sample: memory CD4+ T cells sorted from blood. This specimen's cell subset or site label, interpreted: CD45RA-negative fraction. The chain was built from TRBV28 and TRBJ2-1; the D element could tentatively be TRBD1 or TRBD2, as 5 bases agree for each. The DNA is TGTGCCAGCAGCCTGGCCGGGACCAGGTTAACTGAGCAGTTCTTC. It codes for CASSLAGTRLTEQFF.